This T cell receptor (beta chain) came from a study of OX40 agonist ivuxolimab in advanced cancers. Profiled with immunoSEQ multiplex PCR; TCRdb holds only in-frame clones, not every one. The sample yields about 34,000 clones, around 83% seen once. The V and J ends lost 1 base and 3 bases, in that order; junction bases with no gene match: 8. The length of the CDR3 is 17 residues. Germline assignment: CDR1 SGHVS and CDR2 FNYEAQ. Sequencing was performed on CD4+ or CD8+ T cells sorted from blood, taken in a trial of the OX40 agonist ivuxolimab. This clonotype was obtained from an adult with an advanced solid tumor such as melanoma, head and neck, liver or kidney cancer. V usage is TRBV7-6 and J usage is TRBJ2-3; 9 positions match TRBD1. CDR3 coding DNA: TGTGCCAGCAGCTTAGGCCGGGACAGGGTTTGGACAGATACGCAGTATTTT. Its protein is CASSLGRDRVWTDTQYF.